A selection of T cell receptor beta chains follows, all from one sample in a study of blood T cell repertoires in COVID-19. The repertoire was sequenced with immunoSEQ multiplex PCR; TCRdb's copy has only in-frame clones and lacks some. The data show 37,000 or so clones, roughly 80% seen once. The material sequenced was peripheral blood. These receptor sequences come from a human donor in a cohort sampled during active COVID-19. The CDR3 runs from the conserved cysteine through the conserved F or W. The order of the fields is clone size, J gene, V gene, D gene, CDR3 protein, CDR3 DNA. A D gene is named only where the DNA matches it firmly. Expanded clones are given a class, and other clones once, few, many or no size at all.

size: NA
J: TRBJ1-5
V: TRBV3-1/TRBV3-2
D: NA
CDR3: CASSADRYQPQHF
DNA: TGTGCCAGCAGCGCCGACAGATATCAGCCCCAGCATTTT

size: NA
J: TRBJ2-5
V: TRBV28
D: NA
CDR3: CASSFHAGTPNTQYF
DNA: TGTGCCAGCAGCTTCCACGCCGGGACACCAAATACCCAGTACTTC

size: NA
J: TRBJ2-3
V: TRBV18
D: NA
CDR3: CASSPPPGDADTQYF
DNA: TGTGCCAGCTCACCACCACCGGGGGACGCTGATACGCAGTATTTT

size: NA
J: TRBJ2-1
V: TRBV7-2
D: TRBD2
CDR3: CASSLILAGNEQFF
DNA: TGTGCCAGCAGCCTGATACTAGCGGGAAATGAGCAGTTCTTC

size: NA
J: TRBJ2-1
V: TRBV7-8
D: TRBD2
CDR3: CASSLARRLAGANPYNEQFF
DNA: TGTGCCAGCAGCTTAGCCCGCAGACTAGCGGGGGCCAACCCCTACAATGAGCAGTTCTTC

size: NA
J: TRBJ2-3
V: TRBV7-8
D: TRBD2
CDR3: CASSGRTSGGVDTQYF
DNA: TGTGCCAGCAGCGGGCGGACTAGCGGGGGCGTAGATACGCAGTATTTT

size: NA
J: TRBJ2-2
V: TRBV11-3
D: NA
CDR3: CASSLEGRRSTNTGELFF
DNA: TGTGCCAGCAGCTTAGAGGGTCGGCGGTCTACGAACACCGGGGAGCTGTTTTTT

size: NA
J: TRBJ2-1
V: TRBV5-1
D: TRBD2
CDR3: CASSLGVLAGSNNEQFF
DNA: TGCGCCAGCAGCTTGGGAGTGCTAGCGGGATCCAACAATGAGCAGTTCTTC

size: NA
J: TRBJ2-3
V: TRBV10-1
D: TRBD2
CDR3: CAIARLACTDTQYF
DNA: TGCGCCATCGCAAGACTAGCATGCACAGATACGCAGTATTTT

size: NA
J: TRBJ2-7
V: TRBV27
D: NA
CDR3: CASSSYPRLGPRYEQYF
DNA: TGTGCCAGCAGTTCATATCCCCGGCTTGGGCCCCGTTACGAGCAGTACTTC

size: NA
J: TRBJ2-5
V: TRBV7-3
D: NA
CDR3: CASSQEPRGETQYF
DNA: TGTGCCAGCAGCCAGGAACCACGGGGGGAGACCCAGTACTTC

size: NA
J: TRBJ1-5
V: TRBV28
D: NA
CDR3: CASSFVQVGGLSNQPQHF
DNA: TGTGCCAGCAGTTTTGTTCAGGTTGGGGGCTTGAGCAATCAGCCCCAGCATTTT

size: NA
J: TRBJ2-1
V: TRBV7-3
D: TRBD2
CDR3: CASSPGLYNYNEQFF
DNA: TGTGCCAGCAGCCCGGGACTATACAATTACAATGAGCAGTTCTTC

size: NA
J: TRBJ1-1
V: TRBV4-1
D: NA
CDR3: CASSAGFGQGNTEAFF
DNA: TGCGCCAGCAGCGCGGGATTCGGGCAGGGGAACACTGAAGCTTTCTTT

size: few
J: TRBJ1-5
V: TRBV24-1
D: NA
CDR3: CATSTGSSNQPQHF
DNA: TGTGCCACCAGTACGGGGTCTAGCAATCAGCCCCAGCATTTT

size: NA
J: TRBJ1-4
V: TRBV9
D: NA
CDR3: CASSVGQEVVEKLFF
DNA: TGTGCCAGCAGCGTAGGCCAGGAGGTGGTCGAAAAACTGTTTTTT

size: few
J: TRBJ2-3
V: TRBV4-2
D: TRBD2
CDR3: CASSQDRRGGADTQYF
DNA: TGTGCCAGCAGCCAAGATCGGCGGGGGGGAGCAGATACGCAGTATTTT

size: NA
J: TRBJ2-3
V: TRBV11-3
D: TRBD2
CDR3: CASSQTQRGTTQPLYF
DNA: TGTGCCAGCAGCCAAACCCAGCGGGGGACGACACAGCCTCTGTATTTT

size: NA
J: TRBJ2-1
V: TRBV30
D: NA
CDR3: CAWSVGASRFF
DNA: TGTGCCTGGAGTGTGGGGGCTAGCCGGTTCTTC

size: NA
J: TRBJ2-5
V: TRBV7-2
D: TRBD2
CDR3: CASSFSSGGFETQYF
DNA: TGTGCCAGCAGCTTCTCTAGCGGGGGGTTTGAGACCCAGTACTTC

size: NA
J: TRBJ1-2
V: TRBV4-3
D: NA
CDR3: CASSQDGPGGGYGYTF
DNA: TGCGCCAGCAGCCAAGATGGTCCGGGGGGAGGCTATGGCTACACCTTC

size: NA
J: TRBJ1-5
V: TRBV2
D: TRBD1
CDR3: CASSGQGYRQPQHF
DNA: TGTGCCAGCAGTGGACAGGGGTACAGACAGCCCCAGCATTTT

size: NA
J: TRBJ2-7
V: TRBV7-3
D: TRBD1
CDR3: CASSRDRGYEQYF
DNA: TGTGCCAGCAGCCGGGACAGAGGCTACGAGCAGTACTTC

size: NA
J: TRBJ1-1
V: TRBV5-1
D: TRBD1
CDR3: CASSSGQGGNTEAFF
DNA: TGCGCCAGCAGCTCCGGACAGGGGGGAAACACTGAAGCTTTCTTT

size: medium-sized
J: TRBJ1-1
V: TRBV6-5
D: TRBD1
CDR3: CASRLGQASTEAFF
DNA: TGTGCCAGCAGGCTGGGACAGGCCTCCACTGAAGCTTTCTTT

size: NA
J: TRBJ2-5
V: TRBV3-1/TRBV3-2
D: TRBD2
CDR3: CASSQNLAGAGKETQYF
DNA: TGTGCCAGCAGCCAAAACCTAGCGGGGGCAGGAAAAGAGACCCAGTACTTC

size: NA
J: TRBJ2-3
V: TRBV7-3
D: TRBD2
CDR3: CASSPRLAGGTDTQYF
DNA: TGTGCCAGCAGCCCGCGGCTAGCGGGGGGGACAGATACGCAGTATTTT

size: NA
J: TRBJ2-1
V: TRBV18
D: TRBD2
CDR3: CASSPRLAEYNEQFF
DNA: TGTGCCAGCTCACCCCGACTAGCGGAATACAATGAGCAGTTCTTC

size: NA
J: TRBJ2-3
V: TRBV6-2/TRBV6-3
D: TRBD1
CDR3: CASSYLAGQGKGSRTDTQYF
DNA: TGTGCCAGCAGTTACCTAGCAGGACAGGGGAAGGGATCCCGCACAGATACGCAGTATTTT

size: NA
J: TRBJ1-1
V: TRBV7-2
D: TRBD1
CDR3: CASSFVGTENTEAFF
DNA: TGTGCCAGCAGCTTCGTCGGGACAGAGAACACTGAAGCTTTCTTT

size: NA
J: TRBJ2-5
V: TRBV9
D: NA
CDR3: CASSPRRGYQETQYF
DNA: TGTGCCAGCAGCCCCCGACGCGGGTACCAAGAGACCCAGTACTTC

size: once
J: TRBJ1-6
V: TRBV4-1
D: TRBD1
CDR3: CASSRGQTNSPLHF
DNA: TGCGCCAGCAGCAGGGGACAGACTAATTCACCCCTCCACTTT

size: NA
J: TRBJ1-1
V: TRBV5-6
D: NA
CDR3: CASSLPGVGTEAFF
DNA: TGTGCCAGCAGCTTGCCCGGGGTTGGCACTGAAGCTTTCTTT

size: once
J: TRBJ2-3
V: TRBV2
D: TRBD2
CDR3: CASSVRGGAITDTQYF
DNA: TGTGCCAGCAGTGTTCGCGGGGGAGCTATCACAGATACGCAGTATTTT

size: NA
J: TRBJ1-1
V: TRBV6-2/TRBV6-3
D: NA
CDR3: CASSWDFGTEAFF
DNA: TGTGCCAGCAGTTGGGACTTCGGCACTGAAGCTTTCTTT

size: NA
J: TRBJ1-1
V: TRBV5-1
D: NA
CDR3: CASSLASQVKGTEAFF
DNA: TGCGCCAGCAGCTTGGCCTCTCAGGTGAAGGGGACTGAAGCTTTCTTT

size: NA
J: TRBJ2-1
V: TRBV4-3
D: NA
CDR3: CASSQEPGGLYNEQFF
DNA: TGCGCCAGCAGCCAAGAACCCGGGGGTTTGTACAATGAGCAGTTCTTC

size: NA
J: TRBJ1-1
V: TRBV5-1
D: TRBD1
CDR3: CASSPGSGGTEAFF
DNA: TGCGCCAGCAGCCCCGGCTCAGGGGGGACTGAAGCTTTCTTT

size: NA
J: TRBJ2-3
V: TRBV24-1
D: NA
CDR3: CATSRGTDTQYF
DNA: TGTGCCACCAGCAGGGGCACAGATACGCAGTATTTT

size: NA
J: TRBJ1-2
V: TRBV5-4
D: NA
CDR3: CASSLKQGTGYTF
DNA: TGTGCCAGCAGCTTAAAACAGGGTACTGGCTACACCTTC

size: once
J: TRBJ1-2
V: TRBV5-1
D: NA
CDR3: CASRPQTGPNYGYTF
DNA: TGCGCCAGCCGTCCGCAGACAGGACCTAACTATGGCTACACCTTC

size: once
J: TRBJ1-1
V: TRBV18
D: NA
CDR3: CASSPPGTQNTEAFF
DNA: TGTGCCAGCTCACCACCAGGGACACAGAACACTGAAGCTTTCTTT